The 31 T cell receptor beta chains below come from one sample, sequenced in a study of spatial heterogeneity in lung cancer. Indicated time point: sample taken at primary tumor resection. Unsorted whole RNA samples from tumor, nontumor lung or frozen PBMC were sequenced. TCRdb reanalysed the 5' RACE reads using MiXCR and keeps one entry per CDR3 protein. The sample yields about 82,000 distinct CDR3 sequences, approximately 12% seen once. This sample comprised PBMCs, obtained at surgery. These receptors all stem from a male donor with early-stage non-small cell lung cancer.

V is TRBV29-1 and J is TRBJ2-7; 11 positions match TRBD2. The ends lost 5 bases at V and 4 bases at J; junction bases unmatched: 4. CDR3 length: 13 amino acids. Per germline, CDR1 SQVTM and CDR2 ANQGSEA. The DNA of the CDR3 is TGCAGCGTTCCGGGACTAGCGGAGTACGAGCAGTACTTC. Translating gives CSVPGLAEYEQYF.

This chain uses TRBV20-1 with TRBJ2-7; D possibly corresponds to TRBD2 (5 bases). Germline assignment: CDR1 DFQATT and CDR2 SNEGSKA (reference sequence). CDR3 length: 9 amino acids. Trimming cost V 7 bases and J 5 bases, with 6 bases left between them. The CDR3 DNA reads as TGCAGTGTCGGGGACGAGCAGTACTTC. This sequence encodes CSVGDEQYF.

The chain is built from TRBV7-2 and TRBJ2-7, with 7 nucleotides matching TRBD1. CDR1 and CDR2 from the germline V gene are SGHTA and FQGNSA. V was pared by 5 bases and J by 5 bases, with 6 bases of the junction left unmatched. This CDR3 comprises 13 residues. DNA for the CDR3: TGTGCCAGCAGCAGAACAGGGGTCCACGAGCAGTACTTC. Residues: CASSRTGVHEQYF.

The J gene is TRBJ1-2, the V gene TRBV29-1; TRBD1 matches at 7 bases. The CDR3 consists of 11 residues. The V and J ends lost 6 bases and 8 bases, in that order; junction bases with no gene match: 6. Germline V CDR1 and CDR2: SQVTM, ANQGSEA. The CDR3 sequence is CSVRQGGGYTF. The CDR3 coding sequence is TGCAGCGTGAGACAGGGCGGCGGCTACACCTTC.

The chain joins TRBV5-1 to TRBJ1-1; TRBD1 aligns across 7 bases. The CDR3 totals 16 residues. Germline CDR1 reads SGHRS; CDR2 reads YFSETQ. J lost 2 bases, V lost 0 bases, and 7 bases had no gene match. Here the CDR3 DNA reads TGCGCCAGCAGCTTGGCGCAGGGGGGAAGAAACACTGAAGCTTTCTTT. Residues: CASSLAQGGRNTEAFF. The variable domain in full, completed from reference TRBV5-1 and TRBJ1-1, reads KAGVTQTPRYLIKTRGQQVTLSCSPISGHRSVSWYQQTPGQGLQFLFEYFSETQRNKGNFPGRFSGRQFSNSRSEMNVSTLELGDSALYLCASSLAQGGRNTEAFFGQGTRLTVV.

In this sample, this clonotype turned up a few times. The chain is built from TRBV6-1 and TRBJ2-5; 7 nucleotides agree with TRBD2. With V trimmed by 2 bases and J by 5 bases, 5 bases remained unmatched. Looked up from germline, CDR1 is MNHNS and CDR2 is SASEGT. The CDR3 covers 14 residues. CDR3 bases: TGTGCCAGCAGTGAACTAGCGGCTAGGGAGACCCAGTACTTC. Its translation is CASSELAARETQYF.

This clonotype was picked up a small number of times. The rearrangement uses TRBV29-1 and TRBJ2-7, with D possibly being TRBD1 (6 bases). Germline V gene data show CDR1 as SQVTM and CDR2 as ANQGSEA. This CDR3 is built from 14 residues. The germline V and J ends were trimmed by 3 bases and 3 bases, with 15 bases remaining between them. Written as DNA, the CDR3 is TGCAGCGTTGAGGGGCAGGGGTGGGGCTACGAGCAGTACTTC. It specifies CSVEGQGWGYEQYF.

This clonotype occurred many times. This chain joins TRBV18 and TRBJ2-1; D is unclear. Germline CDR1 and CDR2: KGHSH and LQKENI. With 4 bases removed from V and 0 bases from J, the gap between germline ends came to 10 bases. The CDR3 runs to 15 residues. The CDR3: CASSQEGLSYNEQFF. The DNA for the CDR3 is TGTGCCAGCTCACAAGAAGGTCTCTCCTACAATGAGCAGTTCTTC.

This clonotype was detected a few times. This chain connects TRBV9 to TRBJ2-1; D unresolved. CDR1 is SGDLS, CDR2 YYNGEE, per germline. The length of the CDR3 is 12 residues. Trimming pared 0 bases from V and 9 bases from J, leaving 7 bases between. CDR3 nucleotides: TGTGCCAGCAGCGTAGGGACGGGTGAGCAGTTCTTC. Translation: CASSVGTGEQFF.

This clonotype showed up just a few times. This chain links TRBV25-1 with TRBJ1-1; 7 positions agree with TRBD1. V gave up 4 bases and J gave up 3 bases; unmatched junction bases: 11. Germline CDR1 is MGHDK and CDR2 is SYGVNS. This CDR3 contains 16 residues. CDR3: CASSGAGGASDTEAFF. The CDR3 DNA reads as TGTGCCAGCAGTGGTGCAGGGGGGGCCTCCGACACTGAAGCTTTCTTT.

This CDR3 is CASMGQAKADTQYF. DNA for the CDR3: TGTGCCAGCATGGGGCAGGCCAAAGCGGATACGCAGTATTTT. The V gene is TRBV2, the J gene TRBJ2-3, with D perhaps matching TRBD1 (5 bases). This CDR3 spans 14 amino acids. V gave up 7 bases and J gave up 6 bases, with 17 bases separating them. CDR1 and CDR2 from the germline V gene are SNHLY and FYNNEI.

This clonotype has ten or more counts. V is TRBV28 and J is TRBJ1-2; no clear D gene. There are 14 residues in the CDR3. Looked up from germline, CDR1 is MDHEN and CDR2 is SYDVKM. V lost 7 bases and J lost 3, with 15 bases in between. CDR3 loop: CASNPSWRDYGYTF. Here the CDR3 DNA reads TGTGCCAGCAACCCTTCCTGGCGGGACTATGGCTACACCTTC.

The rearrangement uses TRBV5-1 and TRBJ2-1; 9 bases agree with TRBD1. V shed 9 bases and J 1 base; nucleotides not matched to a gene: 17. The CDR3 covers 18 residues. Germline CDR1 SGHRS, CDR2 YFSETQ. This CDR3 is CATSPGDREAASYNEQFF. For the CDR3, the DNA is TGCGCCACCTCACCAGGGGACAGGGAGGCGGCATCCTACAATGAGCAGTTCTTC.

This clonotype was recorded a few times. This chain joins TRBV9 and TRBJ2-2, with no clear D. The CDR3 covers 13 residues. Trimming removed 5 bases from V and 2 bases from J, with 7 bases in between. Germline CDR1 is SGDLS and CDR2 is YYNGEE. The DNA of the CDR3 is TGTGCCAGCAGTTCCTTTAACACCGGGGAGCTGTTTTTT. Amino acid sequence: CASSSFNTGELFF.

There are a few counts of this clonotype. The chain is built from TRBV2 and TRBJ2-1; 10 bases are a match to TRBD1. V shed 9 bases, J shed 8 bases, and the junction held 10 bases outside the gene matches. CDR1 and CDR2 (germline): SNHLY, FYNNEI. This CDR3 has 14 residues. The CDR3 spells CASERDRGFYEQFF. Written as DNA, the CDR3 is TGTGCCAGTGAGAGGGACAGGGGCTTCTATGAGCAGTTCTTC.

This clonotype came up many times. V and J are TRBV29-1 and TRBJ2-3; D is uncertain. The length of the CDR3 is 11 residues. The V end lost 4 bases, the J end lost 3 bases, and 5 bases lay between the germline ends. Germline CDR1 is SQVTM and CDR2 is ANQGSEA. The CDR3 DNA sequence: TGCAGCGTTGGCCAAACAGATACGCAGTATTTT. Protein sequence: CSVGQTDTQYF.

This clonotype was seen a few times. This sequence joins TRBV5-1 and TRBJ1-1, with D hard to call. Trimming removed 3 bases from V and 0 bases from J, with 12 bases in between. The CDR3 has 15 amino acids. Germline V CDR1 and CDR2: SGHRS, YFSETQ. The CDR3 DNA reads TGCGCCAGCAGCTCCCACACCAATTTGAACACTGAAGCTTTCTTT. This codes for CASSSHTNLNTEAFF.

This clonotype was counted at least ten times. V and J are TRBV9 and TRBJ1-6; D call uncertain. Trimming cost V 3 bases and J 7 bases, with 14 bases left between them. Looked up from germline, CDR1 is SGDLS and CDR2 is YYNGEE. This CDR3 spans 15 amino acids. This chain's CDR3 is CASSAGPDPNSPLHF. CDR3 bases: TGTGCCAGCAGCGCCGGGCCCGACCCAAATTCACCCCTCCACTTT.

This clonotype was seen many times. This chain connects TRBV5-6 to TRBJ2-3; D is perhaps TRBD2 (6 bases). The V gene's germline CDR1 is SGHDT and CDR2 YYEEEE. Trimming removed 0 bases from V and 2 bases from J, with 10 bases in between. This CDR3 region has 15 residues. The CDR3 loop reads CASSLVAGFTDTQYF. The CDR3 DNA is TGTGCCAGCAGCTTGGTTGCGGGATTCACAGATACGCAGTATTTT.

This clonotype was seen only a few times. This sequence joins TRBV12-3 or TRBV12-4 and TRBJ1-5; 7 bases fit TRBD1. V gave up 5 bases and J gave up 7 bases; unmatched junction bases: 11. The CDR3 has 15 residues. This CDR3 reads CASSQGSGGSQPQHF. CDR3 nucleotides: TGTGCCAGCAGTCAAGGGTCAGGGGGGAGCCAGCCCCAGCATTTT.

In DNA form, the CDR3 reads TGTGCCAGCAGTCTCGACAGGGTAATACCTCAGCCCCAGCATTTT. Its protein product is CASSLDRVIPQPQHF. The chain uses TRBV6-6 and TRBJ1-5; 7 positions agree with TRBD1. Germline loops: CDR1 MNHNY, CDR2 SVGAGI (reference sequence). This CDR3 has 15 residues. V shed 5 bases, J shed 6 bases, and the junction held 10 bases outside the gene matches.

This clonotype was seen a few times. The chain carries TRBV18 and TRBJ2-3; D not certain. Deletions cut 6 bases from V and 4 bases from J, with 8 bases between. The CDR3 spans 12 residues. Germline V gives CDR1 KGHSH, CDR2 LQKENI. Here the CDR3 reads CASSHPSDTQYF. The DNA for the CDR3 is TGTGCCAGCTCTCACCCGTCAGATACGCAGTATTTT.

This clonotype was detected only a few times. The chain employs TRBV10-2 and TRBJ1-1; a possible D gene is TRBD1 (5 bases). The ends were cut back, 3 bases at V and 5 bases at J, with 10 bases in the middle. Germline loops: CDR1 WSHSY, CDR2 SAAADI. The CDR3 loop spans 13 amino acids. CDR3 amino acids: CASSEYRSTEAFF. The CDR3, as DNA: TGCGCCAGCAGTGAATACAGGAGTACTGAAGCTTTCTTT.

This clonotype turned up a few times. CDR3 sequence reads: CSARDRQGSYNEQFF. The CDR3 nucleotides are TGCAGTGCTAGAGATCGCCAGGGGTCCTACAATGAGCAGTTCTTC. The chain employs TRBV20-1 and TRBJ2-1, with D possibly being TRBD1 (6 bases). The CDR3 has 15 amino acids. Germline V lookup: CDR1 DFQATT, CDR2 SNEGSKA (reference sequence). V was pared by 0 bases and J by 1 base, with 10 bases between.

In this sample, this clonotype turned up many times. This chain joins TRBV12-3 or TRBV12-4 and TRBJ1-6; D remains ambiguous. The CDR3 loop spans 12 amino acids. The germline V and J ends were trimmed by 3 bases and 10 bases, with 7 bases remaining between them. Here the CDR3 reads CASSFPKSPLHF. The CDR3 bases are TGTGCCAGCAGTTTCCCGAAATCACCCCTCCACTTT.

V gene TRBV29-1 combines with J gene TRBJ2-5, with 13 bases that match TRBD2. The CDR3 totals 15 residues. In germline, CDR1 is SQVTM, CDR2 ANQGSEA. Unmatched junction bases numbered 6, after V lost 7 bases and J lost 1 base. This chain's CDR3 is CSALGLAGTQETQYF. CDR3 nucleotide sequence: TGCAGCGCCCTGGGACTAGCGGGGACCCAAGAGACCCAGTACTTC. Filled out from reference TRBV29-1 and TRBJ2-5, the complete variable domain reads SAVISQKPSRDICQRGTSLTIQCQVDSQVTMMFWYRQQPGQSLTLIATANQGSEATYESGFVIDKFPISRPNLTFSTLTVSNMSPEDSSIYLCSALGLAGTQETQYFGPGTRLLVL.

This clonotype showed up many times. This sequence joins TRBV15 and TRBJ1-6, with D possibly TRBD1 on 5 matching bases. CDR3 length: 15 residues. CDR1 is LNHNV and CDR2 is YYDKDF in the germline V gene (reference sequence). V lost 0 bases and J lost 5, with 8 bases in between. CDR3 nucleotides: TGTGCCACCAGCAGAGATAGACAGAATAATTCACCCCTCCACTTT. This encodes CATSRDRQNNSPLHF.

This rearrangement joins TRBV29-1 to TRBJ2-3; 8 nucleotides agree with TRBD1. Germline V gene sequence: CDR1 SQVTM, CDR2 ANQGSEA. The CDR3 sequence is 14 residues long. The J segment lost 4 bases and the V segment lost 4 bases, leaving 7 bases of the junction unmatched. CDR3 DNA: TGCAGCGTTGTCTCAGGGGGCTGGGCAGATACGCAGTATTTT. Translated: CSVVSGGWADTQYF.

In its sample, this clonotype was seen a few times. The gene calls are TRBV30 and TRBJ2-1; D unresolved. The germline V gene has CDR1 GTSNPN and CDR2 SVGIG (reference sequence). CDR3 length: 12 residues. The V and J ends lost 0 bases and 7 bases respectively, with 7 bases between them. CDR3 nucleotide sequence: TGTGCCTGGAGTGTAGGAAATAATGAGCAGTTCTTC. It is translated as CAWSVGNNEQFF.

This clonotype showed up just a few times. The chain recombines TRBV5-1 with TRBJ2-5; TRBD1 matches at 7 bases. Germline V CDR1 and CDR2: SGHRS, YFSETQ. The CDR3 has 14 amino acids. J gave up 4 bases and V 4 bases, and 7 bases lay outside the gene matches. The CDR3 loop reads CASSIRQGTETQYF. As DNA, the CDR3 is TGCGCCAGCAGCATCCGACAGGGTACAGAGACCCAGTACTTC.

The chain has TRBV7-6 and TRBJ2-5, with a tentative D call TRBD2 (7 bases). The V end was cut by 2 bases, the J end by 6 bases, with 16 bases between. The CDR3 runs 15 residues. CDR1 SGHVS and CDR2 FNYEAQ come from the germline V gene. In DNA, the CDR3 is TGTGCCAGCAGCTTAAGGGGGAGGGCCAATAAGACCCAGTACTTC. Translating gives CASSLRGRANKTQYF.